This T cell receptor beta chain is drawn from a study of cytomegalovirus exposure and HLA in healthy donors. Study conclusions and caveats: Available immune exposure information was restricted to CMV serostatus only. V- and J-gene trimming of TCR beta was linked (in a later analysis) to a missense DCLRE1C variant.

When sampled, the donors appeared nominally healthy, though they likely had unrecorded immune exposures. This clone was seen a single time. Its target is not known. J was trimmed by 0 bases and V by 1 base; bases with no gene match: 4. Germline-derived CDR1 and CDR2 are SGDLS and YYNGEE. The CDR3 loop spans 16 amino acids. 13 Jbeta primers and 60 Vbeta primers were used for the PCR. Original data processing: As a later analysis found, there were about 80 million unique TCR beta chains, of which around 10 million were shared. This table comes from immunoSEQ multiplex PCR, and its TCRdb copy is limited to in-frame clones, with some not included. That table is the source of V, J and clone size, and D and trimming were worked out from the DNA. The repertoire has hundreds of thousands of clones, roughly 80% of them found once; the top ten carry around 15%.

The chain is built from TRBV9 and TRBJ2-1, with 7 bases identical to TRBD2. This clonotype was sampled from a man between 40 and 49 years old in good health and CMV-seronegative. Sequencing was performed on PBMCs. CDR3 amino acids: CASSVLAGSSYNEQFF. DNA for the CDR3: TGTGCCAGCAGCGTATTAGCGGGTAGCTCCTACAATGAGCAGTTCTTC.